One and the same sample provided the 30 T cell receptor beta chains below, sequenced in a study of naive and memory T cell subsets. An equimolar mix of two oligonucleotides served as the beta constant-region primer for TRBC1 and TRBC2. The ligated cDNA underwent four PCR rounds using SP2 and nested alpha and beta constant-region primers. TCRdb recomputed calls from the UMI-ligation and nested PCR reads with MiXCR, one row per CDR3 protein. Of under 35,000 distinct CDR3 sequences in the sample, roughly 18% are singletons; the top ten hold 3% to 4%. The source material was effector memory CD4+ T cells from blood. The sample's subset: effector memory, CD45RA- CD27-. The source is a human donor in good health.

This clonotype appeared a few times. J is TRBJ2-1 and V is TRBV3-1, with 11 nucleotides matching TRBD1. Germline CDR1 and CDR2: LGHDT and YNNKEL (reference sequence). This CDR3 region has 16 residues. The trim removed 4 bases at V and 8 bases at J, leaving 10 bases unmatched. CDR3 sequence: CASSRKDRGRGDEQFF. In nucleotides, the CDR3 is TGTGCCAGCAGCCGAAAGGACAGGGGGCGCGGCGATGAGCAGTTCTTC.

This rearrangement joins TRBV6-6 to TRBJ1-1; TRBD1 matches 7 bases. After removal of 6 bases from V and 0 bases from J, the junction contained 7 bases not matched to a gene. The length of the CDR3 is 15 residues. CDR1 MNHNY and CDR2 SVGAGI come from the germline V gene (reference sequence). DNA of the CDR3: TGTGCCAGCAGGCCACAGGGGTCCATGAACACTGAAGCTTTCTTT. It yields the protein CASRPQGSMNTEAFF.

This clonotype was found a few times. The rearrangement uses TRBV14 and TRBJ2-1; TRBD2 aligns across 12 bases. Looked up from germline, CDR1 is SGHDN and CDR2 is FVKESK. With V trimmed by 0 bases and J by 0 bases, 12 bases remained unmatched. CDR3 length equals 21 residues. The CDR3, as DNA: TGTGCCAGCAGCCAAGATTCACTCCTAGCGGGAGGGCGAAACTCCTACAATGAGCAGTTCTTC. Translating it yields CASSQDSLLAGGRNSYNEQFF.

This chain connects TRBV7-2 to TRBJ2-5; D assignment may be TRBD1 or TRBD2 (5 bases each). The germline V and J ends were trimmed by 8 bases and 7 bases, with 11 bases remaining between them. This CDR3 region has 11 residues. Germline-derived CDR1 and CDR2 are SGHTA and FQGNSA. CDR3: CASGGFGTQYF. In DNA form, the CDR3 reads TGTGCCAGCGGGGGTTTTGGGACCCAGTACTTC.

This clonotype was counted a single time. Sequence at one end of the junction differs from germline and may be a read error. The rearrangement uses TRBV29-1 and TRBJ2-5; D is unresolved. The CDR3 is 12 amino acids. The germline CDR1 and CDR2 sequences are SQVTM and ANQGSEA. The CDR3 nucleotides read TGCAGCGTTGAGGAGACAAGAGAGACCCAGTCCTTC. This codes for CSVEETRETQSF.

This clonotype was recorded a few times. The chain recombines TRBV25-1 with TRBJ2-3, with D perhaps matching TRBD1 (5 bases). V was clipped by 0 bases and J by 0 bases, with 10 bases between them. The CDR3 loop spans 16 amino acids. Germline CDR1 reads MGHDK; CDR2 reads SYGVNS. CDR3 loop: CASSEYAGRSTDTQYF. The CDR3 nucleotides read TGTGCCAGCAGTGAATACGCAGGGCGCAGCACAGATACGCAGTATTTT.

The chain couples TRBV14 to TRBJ1-1; 7 nucleotides agree with TRBD1. V was clipped by 1 base and J by 10 bases; unmatched bases: 15. The CDR3 runs to 16 residues. Germline values: CDR1 SGHDN, CDR2 FVKESK. The chain's CDR3 is CASSQGQEDVTGRAFF. Written as DNA, the CDR3 is TGTGCCAGCAGCCAAGGACAGGAGGACGTGACAGGGAGAGCTTTCTTT.

The table lists this clonotype with a few counts. V is TRBV28 and J is TRBJ1-1, with D maybe TRBD1 (5 bases). This CDR3 comprises 14 residues. Trimming took 6 bases from V and 0 from J, leaving 11 bases between them. The germline gives CDR1 MDHEN, CDR2 SYDVKM. CDR3: CASRGWTLNTEAFF. Here the CDR3 DNA reads TGTGCCAGCAGAGGATGGACATTGAACACTGAAGCTTTCTTT.

In its sample, this clonotype was seen a few times. This sequence joins TRBV7-2 and TRBJ2-1, with unresolved D. CDR3 length: 11 amino acids. Trimming removed 5 bases at V and 9 bases at J, with 8 bases between. Germline V gene lookup returns CDR1 SGHTA and CDR2 FQGNSA. The CDR3 nucleotides read TGTGCCAGCAGCCCTCTTGCTGAGCAGTTCTTC. Its translation is CASSPLAEQFF. Full variable domain (remainder filled in from reference TRBV7-2 and TRBJ2-1): GAGVSQSPSNKVTEKGKDVELRCDPISGHTALYWYRQSLGQGLEFLIYFQGNSAPDKSGLPSDRFSAERTGGSVSTLTIQRTQQEDSAVYLCASSPLAEQFFGPGTRLTVL.

Comment on this clonotype: A much larger clone lies one base from this, so it may be a read error. This rearrangement joins TRBV30 to TRBJ1-2; D unresolved. Trimming cost V 5 bases and J 10 bases, with 20 bases left between them. In germline, CDR1 is GTSNPN, CDR2 SVGIG (reference sequence). The CDR3 totals 13 residues. For the CDR3, the DNA is TGTGCCTGGGAAGATATCGGGCAAGATGACTACACCTTC. It codes for CAWEDIGQDDYTF.

This clonotype was found a few times. The chain joins TRBV30 to TRBJ2-7; TRBD2 aligns across 8 bases. The J segment lost 7 bases and the V segment lost 5 bases, leaving 19 bases of the junction unmatched. Germline assignment: CDR1 GTSNPN and CDR2 SVGIG (reference sequence). This CDR3 contains 16 residues. CDR3 DNA: TGTGCCTGGCAACGGGAGGGGACGGAGACGATAGGGGAGCAGTACTTC. Amino acid sequence: CAWQREGTETIGEQYF.

The V and J genes are TRBV6-5 and TRBJ1-3; TRBD1 aligns across 9 bases. This CDR3 spans 15 amino acids. The germline CDR1 and CDR2 sequences are MNHEY and SVGAGI. V shed 6 bases and J 1 base; nucleotides not matched to a gene: 4. In nucleotides, the CDR3 is TGTGCCAGCAGGCTCGGGACAGGGTCTGGAAACACCATATATTTT. It codes for CASRLGTGSGNTIYF.

This clonotype was counted at least ten times. This chain links TRBV6-6 with TRBJ1-1; no clear D gene. The CDR3 is 12 amino acids. V dropped 5 bases and J dropped 0 bases, with 4 bases sitting between them. Germline V gives CDR1 MNHNY, CDR2 SVGAGI (reference sequence). In nucleotides, the CDR3 is TGTGCCAGCAGTAGGGTGAACACTGAAGCTTTCTTT. This codes for CASSRVNTEAFF.

This clonotype showed up just a few times. CDR3 nucleotide sequence: TGTGCCAGCAGTTACTACGGGACAGGAGAAGGCGAGCAGTACTTC. This gives the protein CASSYYGTGEGEQYF. The V and J genes are TRBV6-2 or TRBV6-3 and TRBJ2-7, with 8 positions matching TRBD1. V shed 1 base, J shed 6 bases, and the junction held 8 bases outside the gene matches. CDR3 size: 15 residues. Germline CDR1 MNHEY, CDR2 SVGEGT.

CDR3 DNA sequence: TGCAGCGTCGGAGGAGGGAGACAGCCCCAGCATTTT. Its translation: CSVGGGRQPQHF. This chain links TRBV29-1 with TRBJ1-5; the D is unclear. CDR3 length: 12 residues. Germline loops: CDR1 SQVTM, CDR2 ANQGSEA. Trimming took off 6 bases at V and 7 bases at J, with 13 bases between the two ends.

The DNA for the CDR3 is TGTGCCAGCAGCTCAAGGACAGGGGCGGAGGAGACCCAGTACTTC. Its translation is CASSSRTGAEETQYF. The gene calls are TRBV11-2 and TRBJ2-5; 9 nucleotides align to TRBD1. Germline CDR1 and CDR2: SGHAT and FQNNGV. This CDR3 comprises 15 residues. The V gene end was trimmed by 4 bases and the J gene end by 5 bases; junction bases not matched to a gene: 8.

This chain uses TRBV5-1 with TRBJ1-1; D is undetermined. CDR3 length: 15 residues. Germline V CDR1 and CDR2: SGHRS, YFSETQ. V was cut by 1 base and J by 1 base, with 11 bases left in between. CDR3 protein: CASSLQVVRNTEAFF. The CDR3 DNA reads TGCGCCAGCAGCTTGCAGGTCGTCAGGAACACTGAAGCTTTCTTT.

The chain joins TRBV5-1 to TRBJ2-2, with D unresolved. V lost 5 bases and J lost 7, with 12 bases in between. The CDR3 has 13 amino acids. Per the germline V gene, CDR1 is SGHRS and CDR2 is YFSETQ. The CDR3 loop reads CASRSTVNGELFF. The DNA for the CDR3 is TGCGCCAGCAGGTCCACAGTTAACGGGGAGCTGTTTTTT.

This clonotype was observed many times. The rearrangement joins TRBV28 to TRBJ2-7, with a possible D match to TRBD2 (6 bases). The CDR3 consists of 15 residues. CDR1 and CDR2 (germline): MDHEN, SYDVKM. Trimming shortened V by 8 bases and J by 7 bases, and 24 bases separated the two germline ends. The CDR3 loop is CASQPGGIKVREQYF. The CDR3 DNA reads TGTGCCAGCCAGCCCGGGGGTATTAAGGTGCGGGAGCAGTACTTC.

This clonotype was detected only a few times. J is TRBJ2-5 and V is TRBV30, with a tentative D call TRBD2 (5 bases). Trimming left V 0 bases short and J 4 bases short, with 9 bases between. Looked up from germline, CDR1 is GTSNPN and CDR2 is SVGIG (reference sequence). This CDR3 has 13 residues. The CDR3 loop reads CAWSVLGRETQYF. The CDR3 region has the DNA TGTGCCTGGAGTGTACTAGGGAGAGAGACCCAGTACTTC.

A few counts support this clonotype. V is TRBV6-6 and J is TRBJ2-2; 8 nucleotides line up with TRBD2. Germline V CDR1 and CDR2: MNHNY, SVGAGI (reference sequence). Losses at the gene ends were 5 bases for V and 3 bases for J; bases not matched to a gene: 8. CDR3 size: 16 residues. This CDR3 reads CASSDYSGKHTGELFF. The CDR3 DNA sequence: TGTGCCAGCAGTGACTATAGCGGGAAGCACACCGGGGAGCTGTTTTTT.

This clonotype has only a few counts. The junction differs from germline at one of its ends, possibly a read error. This chain connects TRBV6-2 or TRBV6-3 to TRBJ2-1; TRBD1 matches 7 bases. The germline CDR1 and CDR2 sequences are MNHEY and SVGEGT. CDR3 length equals 13 residues. The CDR3 bases are TGTGCCAGCAGCCAGACAGGGTACAGTGAGCAGTTCTTC. It encodes CASSQTGYSEQFF.

This clonotype was counted between two and nine times. The V and J genes are TRBV5-6 and TRBJ2-3; 8 bases map to TRBD2. The CDR3 is 17 residues long. The germline CDR1 and CDR2 sequences are SGHDT and YYEEEE. V gave up 3 bases and J gave up 2 bases; unmatched junction bases: 11. The CDR3 sequence: CASSSRERERFTDTQYF. The CDR3, as DNA: TGTGCCAGCAGCTCTCGAGAGCGGGAGAGATTCACAGATACGCAGTATTTT.

The chain couples TRBV11-3 to TRBJ2-7; 10 bases agree with TRBD1. J gave up 6 bases and V 0 bases, and 5 bases lay outside the gene matches. The length of the CDR3 is 15 residues. Germline assignment: CDR1 SGHNT and CDR2 YENEEA. CDR3 DNA: TGTGCCAGCAGCTTAGAAGGGACAGGGGTCAGCGAGCAGTACTTC. Protein: CASSLEGTGVSEQYF.

The chain carries TRBV4-1 and TRBJ1-5; D uncertain. The CDR3 has 15 residues. CDR1 MGHRA and CDR2 YSYEKL come from the germline V gene. V was pared by 1 base and J by 4 bases, with 11 bases between. In DNA form, the CDR3 reads TGCGCCAGCAGCCAAGCAATCATGGGGAATCAGCCCCAGCATTTT. Its protein product is CASSQAIMGNQPQHF.

This clonotype is categorized as large. This chain uses TRBV20-1 with TRBJ1-2, with D maybe TRBD1 (6 bases). Between the trimmed V and J ends, which lost 3 bases and 7 bases, there was a span of 15 bases. The CDR3 has 13 residues. CDR1 and CDR2 from the germline V gene are DFQATT and SNEGSKA (reference sequence). In nucleotides, the CDR3 is TGCAGTGCTAGGGAAGGGGGTACCGGTGGCTACACCTTC. Its protein is CSAREGGTGGYTF.

This chain joins TRBV5-1 and TRBJ2-1; TRBD1 is a possible D gene (5 bases). Deletions cut 1 base from V and 5 bases from J, with 13 bases between. The germline CDR1 and CDR2 sequences are SGHRS and YFSETQ. This CDR3 region has 15 residues. Here the CDR3 DNA reads TGCGCCAGCAGCTTGACGACAGTTTCCGACAATGAGCAGTTCTTC. Translation gives CASSLTTVSDNEQFF.

The CDR3 reads CASSQAPPQGLGNEQFF. The CDR3 DNA is TGCGCCAGCAGCCAAGCCCCCCCCCAGGGTCTGGGCAATGAGCAGTTCTTC. The V gene is TRBV4-3, the J gene TRBJ2-1; maybe TRBD1 (5 bases). The CDR3 has 17 residues. Trimming stripped 1 base from V and 6 bases from J, with 19 bases between. Germline lookup yields CDR1 LGHNA and CDR2 YSLEER.

Only a few counts were recorded for this clonotype. The rearrangement links TRBV20-1 to TRBJ2-5; D is unresolved. Trimming removed 0 bases at V and 0 bases at J, with 14 bases between. CDR3 length: 16 residues. The germline CDR1 and CDR2 sequences are DFQATT and SNEGSKA (reference sequence). The CDR3 loop reads CSARDLSEAHQETQYF. For the CDR3, the DNA is TGCAGTGCTAGAGATCTGTCAGAAGCTCACCAAGAGACCCAGTACTTC.

The V gene is TRBV30, the J gene TRBJ2-1, with 8 bases aligning to TRBD2. Germline trimming cut 3 bases from V and 4 bases from J; bases unmatched to any gene: 11. Germline V gene sequence: CDR1 GTSNPN, CDR2 SVGIG (reference sequence). The CDR3 spans 16 residues. CDR3 sequence: CAWSALGGRRYNEQFF. CDR3 coding DNA: TGTGCCTGGAGCGCTTTGGGCGGGAGGAGATACAATGAGCAGTTCTTC.